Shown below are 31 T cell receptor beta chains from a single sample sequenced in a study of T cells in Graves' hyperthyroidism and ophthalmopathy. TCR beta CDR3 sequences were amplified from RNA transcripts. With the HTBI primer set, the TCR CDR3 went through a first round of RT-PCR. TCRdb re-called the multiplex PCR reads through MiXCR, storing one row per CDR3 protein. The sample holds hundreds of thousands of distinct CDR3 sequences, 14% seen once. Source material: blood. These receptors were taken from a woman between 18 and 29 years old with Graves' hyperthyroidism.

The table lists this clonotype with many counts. Here the CDR3 DNA reads TGCAGTGCTGGTCTCCTTCAGATGGGTAGGACTGGGGCCAACGTCCTGACTTTC. This translates into CSAGLLQMGRTGANVLTF. The chain is built from TRBV20-1 and TRBJ2-6; D is ambiguous. Germline V gene lookup returns CDR1 DFQATT and CDR2 SNEGSKA (reference sequence). The ends were cut back, 5 bases at V and 2 bases at J, with 22 bases in the middle. The CDR3 sequence is 18 residues long.

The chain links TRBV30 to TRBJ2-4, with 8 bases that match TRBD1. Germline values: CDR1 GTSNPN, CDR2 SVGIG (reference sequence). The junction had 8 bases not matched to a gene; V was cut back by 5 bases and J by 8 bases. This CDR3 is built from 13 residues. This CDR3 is CAWGRQGWDIQYF. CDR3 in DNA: TGTGCCTGGGGAAGACAGGGGTGGGACATTCAGTACTTC.

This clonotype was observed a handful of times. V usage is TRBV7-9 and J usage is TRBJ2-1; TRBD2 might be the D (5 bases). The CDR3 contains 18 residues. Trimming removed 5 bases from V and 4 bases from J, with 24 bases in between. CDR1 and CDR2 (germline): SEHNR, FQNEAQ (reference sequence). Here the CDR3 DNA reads TGTGCCAGCAGCGGAGGTCTGGGAACTGTCTACAAGTACAATGAGCAGTTCTTC. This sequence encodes CASSGGLGTVYKYNEQFF. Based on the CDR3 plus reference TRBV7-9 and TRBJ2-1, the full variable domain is DTGVSQNPRHKITKRGQNVTFRCDPISEHNRLYWYRQTLGQGPEFLTYFQNEAQLEKSRLLSDRFSAERPKGSFSTLEIQRTEQGDSAMYLCASSGGLGTVYKYNEQFFGPGTRLTVL.

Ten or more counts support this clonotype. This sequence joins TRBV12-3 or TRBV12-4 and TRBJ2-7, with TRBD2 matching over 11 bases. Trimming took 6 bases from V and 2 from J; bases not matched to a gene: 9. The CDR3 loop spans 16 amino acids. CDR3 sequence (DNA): TGTGCCAGCAGCCGGGGACTAGCGGACCTTGCCTACGAGCAGTACTTC. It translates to CASSRGLADLAYEQYF.

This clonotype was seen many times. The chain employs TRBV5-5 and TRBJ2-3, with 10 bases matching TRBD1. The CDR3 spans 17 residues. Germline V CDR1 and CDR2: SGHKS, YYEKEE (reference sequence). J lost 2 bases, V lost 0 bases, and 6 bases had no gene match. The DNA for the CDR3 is TGTGCCAGCAGCTTGGACGGGACAGGGGCACCCACAGATACGCAGTATTTT. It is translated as CASSLDGTGAPTDTQYF.

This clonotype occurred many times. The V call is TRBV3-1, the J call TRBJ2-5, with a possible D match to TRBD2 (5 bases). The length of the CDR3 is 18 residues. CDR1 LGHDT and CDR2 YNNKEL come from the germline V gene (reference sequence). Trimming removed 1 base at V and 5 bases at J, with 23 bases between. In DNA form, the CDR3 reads TGTGCCAGCAGCCAAGGAGGTACCATTGACGGGAATTATGAGACCCAGTACTTC. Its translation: CASSQGGTIDGNYETQYF.

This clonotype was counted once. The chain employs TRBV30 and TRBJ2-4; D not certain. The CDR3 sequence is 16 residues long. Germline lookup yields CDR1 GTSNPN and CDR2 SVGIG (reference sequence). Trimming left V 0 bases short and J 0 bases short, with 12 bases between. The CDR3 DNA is TGTGCCTGGAGTGTAGGAAGCTTTGCAGCCAAAAACATTCAGTACTTC. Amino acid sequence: CAWSVGSFAAKNIQYF.

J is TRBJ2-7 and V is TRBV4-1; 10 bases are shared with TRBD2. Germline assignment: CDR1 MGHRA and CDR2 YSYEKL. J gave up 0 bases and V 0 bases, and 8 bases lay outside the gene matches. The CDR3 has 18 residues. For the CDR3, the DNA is TGCGCCAGCAGCCAAGAGGGACTAGCGCTCACTAGCTCCTACGAGCAGTACTTC. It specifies CASSQEGLALTSSYEQYF.

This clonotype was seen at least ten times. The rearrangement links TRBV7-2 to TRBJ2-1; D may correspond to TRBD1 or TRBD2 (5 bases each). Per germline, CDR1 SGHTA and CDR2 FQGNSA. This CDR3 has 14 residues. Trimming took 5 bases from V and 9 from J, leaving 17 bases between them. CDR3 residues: CASSPGAPRVEQFF. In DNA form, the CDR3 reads TGTGCCAGCAGCCCCGGGGCCCCCCGGGTTGAGCAGTTCTTC.

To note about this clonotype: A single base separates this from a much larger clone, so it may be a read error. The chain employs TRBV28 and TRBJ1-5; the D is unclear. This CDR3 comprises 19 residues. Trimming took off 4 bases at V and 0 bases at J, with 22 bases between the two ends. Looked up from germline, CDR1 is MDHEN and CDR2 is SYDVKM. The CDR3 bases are TGTGCCAGCAGTTCTCCAGCGGACGGACTGTACTATAGCAATCAGCCCCAGCATTTT. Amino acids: CASSSPADGLYYSNQPQHF.

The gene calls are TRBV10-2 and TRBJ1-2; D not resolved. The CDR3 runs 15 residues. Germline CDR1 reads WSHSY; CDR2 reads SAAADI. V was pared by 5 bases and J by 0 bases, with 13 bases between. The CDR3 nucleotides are TGCGCCAGCAGTCTGACGGTCGGTGCTAACTATGGCTACACCTTC. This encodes CASSLTVGANYGYTF.

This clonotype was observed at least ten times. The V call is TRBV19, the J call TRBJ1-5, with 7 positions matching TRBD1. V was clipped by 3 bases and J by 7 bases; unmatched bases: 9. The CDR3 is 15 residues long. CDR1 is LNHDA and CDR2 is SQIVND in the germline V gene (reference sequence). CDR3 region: CASSMVGGDRQPQHF. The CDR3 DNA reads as TGTGCCAGTAGTATGGTAGGGGGCGACCGACAGCCCCAGCATTTT.

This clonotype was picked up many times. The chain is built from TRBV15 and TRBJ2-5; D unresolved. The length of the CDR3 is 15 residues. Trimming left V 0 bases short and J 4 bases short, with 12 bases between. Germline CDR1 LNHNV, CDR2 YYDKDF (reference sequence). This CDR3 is CATSRDPYGRETQYF. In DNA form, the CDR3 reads TGTGCCACCAGCAGAGATCCTTACGGGCGAGAGACCCAGTACTTC.

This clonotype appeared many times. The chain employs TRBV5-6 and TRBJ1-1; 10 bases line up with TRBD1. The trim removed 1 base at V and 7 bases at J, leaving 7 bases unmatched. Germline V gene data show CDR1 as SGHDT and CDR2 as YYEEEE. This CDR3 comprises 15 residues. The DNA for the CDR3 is TGTGCCAGCAGCTTGTTGGGACAGGGGAGGAATGAAGCTTTCTTT. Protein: CASSLLGQGRNEAFF.

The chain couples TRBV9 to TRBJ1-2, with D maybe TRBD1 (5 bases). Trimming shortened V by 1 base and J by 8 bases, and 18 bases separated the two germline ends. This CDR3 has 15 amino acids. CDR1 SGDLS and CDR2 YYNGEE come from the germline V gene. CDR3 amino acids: CASSVSAGNLEGYTF. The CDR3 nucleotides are TGTGCCAGCAGCGTATCGGCAGGGAACTTAGAGGGCTACACCTTC.

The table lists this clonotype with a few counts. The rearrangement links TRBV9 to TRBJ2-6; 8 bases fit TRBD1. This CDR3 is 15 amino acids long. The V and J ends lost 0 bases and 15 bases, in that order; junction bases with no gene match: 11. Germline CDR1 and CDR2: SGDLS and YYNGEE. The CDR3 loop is CASSVAIGQGRDLTF. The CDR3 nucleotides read TGTGCCAGCAGCGTAGCTATAGGACAGGGTAGGGACCTGACTTTC. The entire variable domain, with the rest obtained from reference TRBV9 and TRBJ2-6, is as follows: DSGVTQTPKHLITATGQRVTLRCSPRSGDLSVYWYQQSLDQGLQFLIQYYNGEERAKGNILERFSAQQFPDLHSELNLSSLELGDSALYFCASSVAIGQGRDLTFGAGSRLTVL.

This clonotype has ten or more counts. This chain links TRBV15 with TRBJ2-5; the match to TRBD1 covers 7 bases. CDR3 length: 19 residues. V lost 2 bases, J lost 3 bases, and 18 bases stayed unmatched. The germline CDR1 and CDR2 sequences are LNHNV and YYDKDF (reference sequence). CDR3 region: CATSRTTGQRPRGEETQYF. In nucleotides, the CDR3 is TGTGCCACCAGCAGAACCACGGGACAGAGACCTAGGGGTGAAGAGACCCAGTACTTC.

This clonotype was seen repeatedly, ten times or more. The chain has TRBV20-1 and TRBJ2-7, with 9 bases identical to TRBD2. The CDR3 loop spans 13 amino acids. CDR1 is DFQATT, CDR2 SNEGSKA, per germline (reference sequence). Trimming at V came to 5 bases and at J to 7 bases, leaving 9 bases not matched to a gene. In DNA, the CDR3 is TGCAGTGCTGGGCCCCGACTAGCGGTTGAGCAGTACTTC. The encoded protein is CSAGPRLAVEQYF.

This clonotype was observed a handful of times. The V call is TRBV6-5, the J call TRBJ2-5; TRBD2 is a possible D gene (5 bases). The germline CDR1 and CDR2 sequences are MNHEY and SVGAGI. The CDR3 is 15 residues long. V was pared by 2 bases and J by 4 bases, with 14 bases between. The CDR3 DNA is TGTGCCAGCAGTTACGGGAGAAGGGAAGGAGAGACCCAGTACTTC. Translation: CASSYGRREGETQYF.

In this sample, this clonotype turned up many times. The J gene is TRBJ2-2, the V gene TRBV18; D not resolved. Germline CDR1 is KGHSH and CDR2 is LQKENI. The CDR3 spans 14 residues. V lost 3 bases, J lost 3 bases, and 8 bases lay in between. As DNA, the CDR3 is TGTGCCAGCTCACCCACGGAGTACACCGGGGAGCTGTTTTTT. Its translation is CASSPTEYTGELFF.

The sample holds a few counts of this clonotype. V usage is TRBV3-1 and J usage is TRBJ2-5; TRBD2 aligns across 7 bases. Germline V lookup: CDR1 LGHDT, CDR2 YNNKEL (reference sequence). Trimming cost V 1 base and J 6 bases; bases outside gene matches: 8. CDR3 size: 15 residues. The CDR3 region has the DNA TGTGCCAGCAGCCAAGCGGGAGGCCTCTCCAAGACCCAGTACTTC. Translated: CASSQAGGLSKTQYF.

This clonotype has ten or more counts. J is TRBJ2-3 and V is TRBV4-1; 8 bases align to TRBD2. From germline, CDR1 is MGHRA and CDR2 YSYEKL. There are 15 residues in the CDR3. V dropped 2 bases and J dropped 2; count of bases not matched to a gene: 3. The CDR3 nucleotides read TGCGCCAGCAGCCAAAAACTAGCGGCCACAGATACGCAGTATTTT. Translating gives CASSQKLAATDTQYF.

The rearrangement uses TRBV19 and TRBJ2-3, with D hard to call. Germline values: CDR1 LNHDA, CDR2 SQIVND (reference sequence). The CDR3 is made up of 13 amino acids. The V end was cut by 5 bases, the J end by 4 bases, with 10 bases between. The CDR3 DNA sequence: TGTGCCAGTAGTCCGCGACGCGCAGATACGCAGTATTTT. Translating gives CASSPRRADTQYF.

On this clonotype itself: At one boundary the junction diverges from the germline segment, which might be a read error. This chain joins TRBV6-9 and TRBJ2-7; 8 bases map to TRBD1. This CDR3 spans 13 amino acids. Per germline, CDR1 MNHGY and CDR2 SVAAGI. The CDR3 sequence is CASSWGQALERYF. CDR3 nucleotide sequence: TGTGCCAGCAGTTGGGGACAGGCGCTCGAGCGGTACTTC.

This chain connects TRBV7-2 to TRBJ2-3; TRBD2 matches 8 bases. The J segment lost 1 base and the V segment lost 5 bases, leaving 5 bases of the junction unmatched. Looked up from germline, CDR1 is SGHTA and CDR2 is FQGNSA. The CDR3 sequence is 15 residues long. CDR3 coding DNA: TGTGCCAGCAGCAGGGTAGCGGGGCGCACAGATACGCAGTATTTT. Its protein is CASSRVAGRTDTQYF.

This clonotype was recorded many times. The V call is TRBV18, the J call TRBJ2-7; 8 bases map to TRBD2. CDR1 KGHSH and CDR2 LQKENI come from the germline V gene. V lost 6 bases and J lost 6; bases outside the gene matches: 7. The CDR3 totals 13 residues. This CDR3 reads CASSPSLAGEQYF. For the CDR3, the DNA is TGTGCCAGCTCGCCTTCTCTAGCGGGCGAGCAGTACTTC.

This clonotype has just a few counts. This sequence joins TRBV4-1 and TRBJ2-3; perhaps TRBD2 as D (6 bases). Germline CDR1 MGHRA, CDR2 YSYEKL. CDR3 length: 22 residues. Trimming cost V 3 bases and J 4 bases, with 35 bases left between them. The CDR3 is CASSHPSARRPGNRDLPDTQYF. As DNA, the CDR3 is TGCGCCAGCAGCCATCCCTCAGCAAGGCGCCCCGGCAACCGGGACTTACCAGATACGCAGTATTTT.

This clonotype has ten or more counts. The CDR3 loop reads CASSFGLAGRRSSYNEQFF. The CDR3 DNA reads TGTGCCAGCAGCTTTGGACTAGCGGGGAGGCGGAGTTCTTACAATGAGCAGTTCTTC. V and J are TRBV13 and TRBJ2-1; 12 bases fit TRBD2. Germline-derived CDR1 and CDR2 are PRHDT and FYEKMQ (reference sequence). V was pared by 3 bases and J by 4 bases, with 13 bases of the junction left unmatched. This CDR3 region has 19 residues.

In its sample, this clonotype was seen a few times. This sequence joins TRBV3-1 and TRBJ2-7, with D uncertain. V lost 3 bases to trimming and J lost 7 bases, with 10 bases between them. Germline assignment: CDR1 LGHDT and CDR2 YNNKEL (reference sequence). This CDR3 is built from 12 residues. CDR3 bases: TGTGCCAGCAGCCATGAGGACGGGGAGCAGTACTTC. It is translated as CASSHEDGEQYF.

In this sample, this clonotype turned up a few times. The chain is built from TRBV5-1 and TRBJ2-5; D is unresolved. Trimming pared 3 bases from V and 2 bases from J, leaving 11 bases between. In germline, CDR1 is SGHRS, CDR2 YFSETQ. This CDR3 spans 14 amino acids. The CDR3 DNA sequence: TGCGCCAGCAGCTCGGGTCCGAATCAAGAGACCCAGTACTTC. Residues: CASSSGPNQETQYF.

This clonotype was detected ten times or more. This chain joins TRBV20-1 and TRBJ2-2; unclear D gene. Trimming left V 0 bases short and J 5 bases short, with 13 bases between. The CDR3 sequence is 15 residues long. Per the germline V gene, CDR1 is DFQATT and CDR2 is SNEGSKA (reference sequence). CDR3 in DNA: TGCAGTGCTAGAGATCTAGGGCGACGGACCGGGGAGCTGTTTTTT. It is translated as CSARDLGRRTGELFF.